This TCR beta chain derives from a study of cytomegalovirus exposure and HLA in healthy donors. From germline, CDR1 is WSHSY and CDR2 SAAADI. This CDR3 region has 12 residues. The V end was cut by 10 bases, the J end by 0 bases, with 7 bases between. Libraries were prepared by immunoSEQ multiplex PCR; TCRdb keeps only in-frame clonotypes and omits some of them. The repertoire holds some 73,000 clones, with approximately 90% as singletons. Findings and caveats of the study: A few of the chains that were CMV-associated were confirmed in vitro to be specific for CMV antigens.

Concerning this clone itself: Its target is unknown.

This clonotype was sampled from a woman aged 18-29 years in good health and CMV-seropositive. The chain carries TRBV10-2 and TRBJ2-1, with D unresolved. Sequencing was carried out using PBMCs. CDR3 sequence (DNA): TGCGCCACGATGAGCTCCTACAATGAGCAGTTCTTC. This codes for CATMSSYNEQFF.